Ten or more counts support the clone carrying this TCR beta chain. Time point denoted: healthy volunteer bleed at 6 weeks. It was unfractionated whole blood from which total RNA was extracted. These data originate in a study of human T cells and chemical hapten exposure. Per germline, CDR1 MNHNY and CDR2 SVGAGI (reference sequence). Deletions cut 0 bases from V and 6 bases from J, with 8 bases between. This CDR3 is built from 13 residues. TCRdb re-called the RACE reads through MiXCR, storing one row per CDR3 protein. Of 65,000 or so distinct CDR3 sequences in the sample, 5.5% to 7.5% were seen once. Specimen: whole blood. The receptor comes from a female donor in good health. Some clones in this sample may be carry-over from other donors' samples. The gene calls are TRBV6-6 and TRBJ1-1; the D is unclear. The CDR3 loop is CASSYSTRPEAFF. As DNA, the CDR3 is TGTGCCAGCAGTTACTCCACCCGGCCTGAAGCTTTCTTT.